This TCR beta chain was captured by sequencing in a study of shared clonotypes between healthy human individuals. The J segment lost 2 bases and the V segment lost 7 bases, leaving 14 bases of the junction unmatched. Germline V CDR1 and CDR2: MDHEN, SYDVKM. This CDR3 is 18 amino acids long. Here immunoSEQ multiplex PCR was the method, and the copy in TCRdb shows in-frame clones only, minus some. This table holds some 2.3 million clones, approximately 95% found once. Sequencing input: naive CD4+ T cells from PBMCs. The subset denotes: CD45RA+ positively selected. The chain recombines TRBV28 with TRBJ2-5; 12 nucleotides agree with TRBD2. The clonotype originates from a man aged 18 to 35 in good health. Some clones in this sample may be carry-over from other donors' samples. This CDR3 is CASTLRLAGAGWQETQYF. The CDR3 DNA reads TGTGCCAGCACCTTACGACTAGCGGGAGCGGGGTGGCAAGAGACCCAGTACTTC.